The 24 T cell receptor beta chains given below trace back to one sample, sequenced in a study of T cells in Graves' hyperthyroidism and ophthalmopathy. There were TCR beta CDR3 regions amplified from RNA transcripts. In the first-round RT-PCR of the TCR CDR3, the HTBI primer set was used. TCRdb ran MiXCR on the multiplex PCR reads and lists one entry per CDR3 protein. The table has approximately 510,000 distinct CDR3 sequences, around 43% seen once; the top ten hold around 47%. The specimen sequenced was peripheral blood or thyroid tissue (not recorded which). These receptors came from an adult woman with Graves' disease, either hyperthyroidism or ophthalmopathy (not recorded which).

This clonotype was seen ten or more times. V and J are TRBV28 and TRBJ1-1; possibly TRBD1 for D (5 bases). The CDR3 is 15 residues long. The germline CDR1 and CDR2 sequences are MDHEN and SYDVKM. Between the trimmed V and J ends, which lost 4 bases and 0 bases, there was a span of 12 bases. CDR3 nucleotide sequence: TGTGCCAGCAGTTCCCCTAGGGGTATGAACACTGAAGCTTTCTTT. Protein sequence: CASSSPRGMNTEAFF.

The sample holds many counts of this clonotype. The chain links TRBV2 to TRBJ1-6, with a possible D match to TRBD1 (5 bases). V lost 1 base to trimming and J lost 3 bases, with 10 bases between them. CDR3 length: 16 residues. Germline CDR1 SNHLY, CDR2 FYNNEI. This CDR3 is CASSEGRQLYNSPLHF. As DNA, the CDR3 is TGTGCCAGCAGTGAAGGGCGACAGCTCTATAATTCACCCCTCCACTTT.

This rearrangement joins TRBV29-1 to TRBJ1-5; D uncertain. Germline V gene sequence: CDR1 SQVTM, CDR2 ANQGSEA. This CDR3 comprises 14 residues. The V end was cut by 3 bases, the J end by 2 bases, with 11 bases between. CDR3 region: CSVESENGNQPQHF. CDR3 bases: TGCAGCGTTGAGAGTGAGAACGGCAATCAGCCCCAGCATTTT. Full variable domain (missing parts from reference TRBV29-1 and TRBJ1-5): SAVISQKPSRDICQRGTSLTIQCQVDSQVTMMFWYRQQPGQSLTLIATANQGSEATYESGFVIDKFPISRPNLTFSTLTVSNMSPEDSSIYLCSVESENGNQPQHFGDGTRLSIL.

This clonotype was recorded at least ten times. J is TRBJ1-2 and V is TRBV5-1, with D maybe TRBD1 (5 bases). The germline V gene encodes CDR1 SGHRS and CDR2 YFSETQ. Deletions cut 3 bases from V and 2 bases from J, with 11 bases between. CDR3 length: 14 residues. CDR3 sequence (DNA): TGCGCCAGCAGCTCCGACGGGACGAACTATGGCTACACCTTC. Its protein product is CASSSDGTNYGYTF. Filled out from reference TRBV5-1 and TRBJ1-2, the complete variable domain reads KAGVTQTPRYLIKTRGQQVTLSCSPISGHRSVSWYQQTPGQGLQFLFEYFSETQRNKGNFPGRFSGRQFSNSRSEMNVSTLELGDSALYLCASSSDGTNYGYTFGSGTRLTVV.

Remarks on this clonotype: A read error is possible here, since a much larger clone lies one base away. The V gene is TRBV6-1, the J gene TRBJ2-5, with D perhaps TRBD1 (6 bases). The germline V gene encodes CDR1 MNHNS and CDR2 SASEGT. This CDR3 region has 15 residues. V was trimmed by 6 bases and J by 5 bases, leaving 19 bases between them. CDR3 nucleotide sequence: TGTGCCAGCAGGAAACCGGGCAGGGGTGACGAGACCCAGTACTTC. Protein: CASRKPGRGDETQYF.

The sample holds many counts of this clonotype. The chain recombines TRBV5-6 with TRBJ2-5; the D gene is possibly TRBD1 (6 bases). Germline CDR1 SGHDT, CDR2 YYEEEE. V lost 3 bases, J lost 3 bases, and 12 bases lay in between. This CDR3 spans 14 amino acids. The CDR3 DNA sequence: TGTGCCAGCAGCTCCAGGGGCTCCGAAGAGACCCAGTACTTC. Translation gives CASSSRGSEETQYF. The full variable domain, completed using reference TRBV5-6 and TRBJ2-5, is DAGVTQSPTHLIKTRGQQVTLRCSPKSGHDTVSWYQQALGQGPQFIFQYYEEEERQRGNFPDRFSGHQFPNYSSELNVNALLLGDSALYLCASSSRGSEETQYFGPGTRLLVL.

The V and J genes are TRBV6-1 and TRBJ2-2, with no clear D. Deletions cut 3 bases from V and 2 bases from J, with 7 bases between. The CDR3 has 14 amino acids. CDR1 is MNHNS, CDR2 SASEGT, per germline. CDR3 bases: TGTGCCAGCAGTGACATACGAAACACCGGGGAGCTGTTTTTT. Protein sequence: CASSDIRNTGELFF.

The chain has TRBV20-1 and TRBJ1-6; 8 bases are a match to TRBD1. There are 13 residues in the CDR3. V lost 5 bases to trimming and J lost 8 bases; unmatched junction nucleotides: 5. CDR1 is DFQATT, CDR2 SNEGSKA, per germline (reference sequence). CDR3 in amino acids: CSAPGTGYSPLHF. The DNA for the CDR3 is TGCAGTGCTCCCGGGACAGGTTATTCACCCCTCCACTTT.

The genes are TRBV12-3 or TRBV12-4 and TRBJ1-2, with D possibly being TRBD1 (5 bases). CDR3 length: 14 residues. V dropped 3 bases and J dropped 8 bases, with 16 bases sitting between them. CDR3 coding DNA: TGTGCCAGCAGTTTCAACAGGAATGGAGAAGGCTACACCTTC. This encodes CASSFNRNGEGYTF.

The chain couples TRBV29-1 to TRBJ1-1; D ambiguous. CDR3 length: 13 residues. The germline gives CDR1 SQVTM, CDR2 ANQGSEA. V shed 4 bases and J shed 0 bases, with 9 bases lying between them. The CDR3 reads CSVGGNLNTEAFF. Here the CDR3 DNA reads TGCAGCGTTGGGGGTAACCTGAACACTGAAGCTTTCTTT.

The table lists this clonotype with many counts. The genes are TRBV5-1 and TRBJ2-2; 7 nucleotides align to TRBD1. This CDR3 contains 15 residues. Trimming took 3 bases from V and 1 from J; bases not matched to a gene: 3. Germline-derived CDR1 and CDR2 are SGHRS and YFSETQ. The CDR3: CASSSRTGNTGELFF. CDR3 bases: TGCGCCAGCAGCTCTCGGACAGGGAACACCGGGGAGCTGTTTTTT.

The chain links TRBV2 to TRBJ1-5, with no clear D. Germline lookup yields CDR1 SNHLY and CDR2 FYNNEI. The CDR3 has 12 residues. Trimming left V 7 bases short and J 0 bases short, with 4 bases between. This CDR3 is CASKYSNQPQHF. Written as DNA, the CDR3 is TGTGCCAGCAAGTATAGCAATCAGCCCCAGCATTTT.

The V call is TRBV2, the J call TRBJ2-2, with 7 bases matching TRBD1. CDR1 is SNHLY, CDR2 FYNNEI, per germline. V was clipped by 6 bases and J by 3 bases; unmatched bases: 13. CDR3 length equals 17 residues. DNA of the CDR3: TGTGCCAGCAGACTAGACAGGGAGAAATCGTACACCGGGGAGCTGTTTTTT. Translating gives CASRLDREKSYTGELFF.

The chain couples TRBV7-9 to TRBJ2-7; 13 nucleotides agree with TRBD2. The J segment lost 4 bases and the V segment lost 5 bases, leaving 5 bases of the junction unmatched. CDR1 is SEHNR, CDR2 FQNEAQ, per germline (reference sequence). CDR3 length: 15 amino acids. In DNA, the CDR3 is TGTGCCAGCAGCCGAGGGACTAGCGGGGATTACGAGCAGTACTTC. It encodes CASSRGTSGDYEQYF. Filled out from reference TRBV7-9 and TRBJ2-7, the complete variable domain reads DTGVSQNPRHKITKRGQNVTFRCDPISEHNRLYWYRQTLGQGPEFLTYFQNEAQLEKSRLLSDRFSAERPKGSFSTLEIQRTEQGDSAMYLCASSRGTSGDYEQYFGPGTRLTVT.

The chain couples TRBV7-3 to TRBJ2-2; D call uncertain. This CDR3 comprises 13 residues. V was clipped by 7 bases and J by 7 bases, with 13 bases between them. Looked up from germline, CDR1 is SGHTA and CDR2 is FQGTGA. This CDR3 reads CASTSRRGGELFF. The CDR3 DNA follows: TGTGCCAGCACCAGCCGAAGAGGCGGGGAGCTGTTTTTT.

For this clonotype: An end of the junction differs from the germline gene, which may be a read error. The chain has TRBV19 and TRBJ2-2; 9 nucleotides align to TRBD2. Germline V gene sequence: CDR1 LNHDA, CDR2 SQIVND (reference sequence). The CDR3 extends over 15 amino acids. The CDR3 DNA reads TGTGCCAGTACCGTAGCGGGGGCGAACACCGGGGAGCTGTCTTGG. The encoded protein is CASTVAGANTGELSW.

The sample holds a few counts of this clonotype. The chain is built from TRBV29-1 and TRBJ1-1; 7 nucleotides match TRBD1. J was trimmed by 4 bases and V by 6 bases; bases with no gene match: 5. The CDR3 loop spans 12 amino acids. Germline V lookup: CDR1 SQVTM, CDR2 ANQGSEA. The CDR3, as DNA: TGCAGCGTGAAGACAGGGACCACTGAAGCTTTCTTT. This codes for CSVKTGTTEAFF.

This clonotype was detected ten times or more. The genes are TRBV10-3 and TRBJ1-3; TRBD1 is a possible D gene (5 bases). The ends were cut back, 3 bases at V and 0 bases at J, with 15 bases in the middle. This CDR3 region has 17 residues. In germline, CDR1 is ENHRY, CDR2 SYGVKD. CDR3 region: CAISDMARASSGNTIYF. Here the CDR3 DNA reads TGTGCCATCAGTGATATGGCCAGGGCCTCCTCTGGAAACACCATATATTTT.

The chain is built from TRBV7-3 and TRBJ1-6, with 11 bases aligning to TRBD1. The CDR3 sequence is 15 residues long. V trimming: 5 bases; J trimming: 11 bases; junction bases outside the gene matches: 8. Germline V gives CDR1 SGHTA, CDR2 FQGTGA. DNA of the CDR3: TGTGCCAGCAGCACATCGGGACAGGGGGGTCCACCCCTCCACTTT. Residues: CASSTSGQGGPPLHF. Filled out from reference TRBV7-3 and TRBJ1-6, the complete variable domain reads GAGVSQTPSNKVTEKGKYVELRCDPISGHTALYWYRQSLGQGPEFLIYFQGTGAADDSGLPNDRFFAVRPEGSVSTLKIQRTERGDSAVYLCASSTSGQGGPPLHFGNGTRLTVT.

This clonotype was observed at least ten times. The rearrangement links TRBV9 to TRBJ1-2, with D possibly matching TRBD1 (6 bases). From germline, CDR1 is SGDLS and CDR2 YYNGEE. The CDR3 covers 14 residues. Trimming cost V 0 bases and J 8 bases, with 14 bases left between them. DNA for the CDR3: TGTGCCAGCAGCGTAGAGGTAGGGGGAGGAGGCTACACCTTC. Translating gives CASSVEVGGGGYTF.

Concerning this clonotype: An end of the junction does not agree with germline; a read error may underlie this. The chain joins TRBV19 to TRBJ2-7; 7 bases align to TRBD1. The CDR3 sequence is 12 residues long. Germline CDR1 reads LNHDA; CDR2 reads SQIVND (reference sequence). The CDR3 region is CASSAGRGQQSF. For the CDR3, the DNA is TGTGCCAGTAGTGCCGGAAGGGGACAGCAATCCTTC. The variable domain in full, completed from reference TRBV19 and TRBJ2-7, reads DGGITQSPKYLFRKEGQNVTLSCEQNLNHDAMYWYRQDPGQGLRLIYYSQIVNDFQKGDIAEGYSVSREKKESFPLTVTSAQKNPTAFYLCASSAGRGQQSFGPGTRLTVT.

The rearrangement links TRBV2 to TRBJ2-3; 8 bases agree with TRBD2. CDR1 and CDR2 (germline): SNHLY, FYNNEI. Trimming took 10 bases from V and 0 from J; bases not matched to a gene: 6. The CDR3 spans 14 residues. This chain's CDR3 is CATASGPSTDTQYF. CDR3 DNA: TGTGCCACCGCTAGCGGGCCTAGCACAGATACGCAGTATTTT.

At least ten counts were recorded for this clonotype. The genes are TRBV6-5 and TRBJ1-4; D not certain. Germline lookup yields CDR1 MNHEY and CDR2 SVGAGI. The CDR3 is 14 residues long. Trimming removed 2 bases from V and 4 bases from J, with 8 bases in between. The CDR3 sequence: CASSYGPDNEKLFF. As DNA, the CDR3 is TGTGCCAGCAGTTACGGGCCAGATAATGAAAAACTGTTTTTT.

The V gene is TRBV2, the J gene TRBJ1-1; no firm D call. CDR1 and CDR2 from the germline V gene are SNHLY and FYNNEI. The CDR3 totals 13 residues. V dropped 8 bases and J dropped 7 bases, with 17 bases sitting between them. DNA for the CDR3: TGTGCCAGCTCCCTCTTCTTTGTCGATGAAGCTTTCTTT. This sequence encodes CASSLFFVDEAFF.